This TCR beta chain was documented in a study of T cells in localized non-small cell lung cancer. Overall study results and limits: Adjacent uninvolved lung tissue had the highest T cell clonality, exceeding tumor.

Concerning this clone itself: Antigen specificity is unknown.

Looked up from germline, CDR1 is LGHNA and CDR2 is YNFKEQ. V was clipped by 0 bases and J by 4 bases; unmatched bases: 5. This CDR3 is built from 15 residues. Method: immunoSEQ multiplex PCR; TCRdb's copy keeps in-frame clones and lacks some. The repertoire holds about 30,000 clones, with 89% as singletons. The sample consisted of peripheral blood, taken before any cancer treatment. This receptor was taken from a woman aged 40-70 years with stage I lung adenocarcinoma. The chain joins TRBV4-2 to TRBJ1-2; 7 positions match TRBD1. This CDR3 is CASSQETGAFYGYTF. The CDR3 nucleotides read TGTGCCAGCAGCCAAGAAACAGGGGCCTTCTATGGCTACACCTTC.